This paragraph covers one T cell receptor (beta chain) sequence. The antigen is not known. In the PCR, 60 Vbeta and 13 Jbeta primers were used. Authors' analysis steps: Later work found approximately 80 million unique TCR beta chains, with approximately 12 million shared. The protocol was immunoSEQ multiplex PCR, while the TCRdb copy is restricted to in-frame clones and leaves out a portion. For V, J and clone size, that table is used; D and trimming come from the DNA. The table shows over 150,000 clones, with roughly 71% occurring only once. Germline lookup yields CDR1 DFQATT and CDR2 SNEGSKA (reference sequence). The length of the CDR3 is 10 residues. The entry originates in a study of cytomegalovirus exposure and HLA in healthy donors. General study findings and limits: Likely technical artifact: a cluster of highly shared sequence variants.

V usage is TRBV20-1 and J usage is TRBJ2-1, with a possible D match to TRBD1 (5 bases). Sequencing used PBMCs. This clonotype was obtained from a male donor in good health and CMV-seropositive. CDR3 sequence: CNPQGAEQFF. The CDR3 nucleotides are TGCAATCCCCAGGGTGCCGAGCAGTTCTTC.